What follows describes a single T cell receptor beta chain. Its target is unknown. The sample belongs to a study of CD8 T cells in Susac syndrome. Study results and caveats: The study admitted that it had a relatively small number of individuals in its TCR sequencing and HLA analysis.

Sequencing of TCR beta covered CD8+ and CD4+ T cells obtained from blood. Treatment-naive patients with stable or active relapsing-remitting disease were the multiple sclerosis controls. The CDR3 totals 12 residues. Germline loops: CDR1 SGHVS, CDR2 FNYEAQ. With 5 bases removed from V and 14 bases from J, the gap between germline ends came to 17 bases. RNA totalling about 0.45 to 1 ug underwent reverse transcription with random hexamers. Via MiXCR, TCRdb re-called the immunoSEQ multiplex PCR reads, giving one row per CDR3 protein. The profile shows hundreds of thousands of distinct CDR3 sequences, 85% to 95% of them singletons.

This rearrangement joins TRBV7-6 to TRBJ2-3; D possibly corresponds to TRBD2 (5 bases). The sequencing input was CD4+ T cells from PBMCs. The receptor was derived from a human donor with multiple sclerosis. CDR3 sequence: CASSPPGSVGYF. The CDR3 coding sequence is TGTGCCAGCAGCCCCCCGGGGTCCGTGGGGTATTTT.